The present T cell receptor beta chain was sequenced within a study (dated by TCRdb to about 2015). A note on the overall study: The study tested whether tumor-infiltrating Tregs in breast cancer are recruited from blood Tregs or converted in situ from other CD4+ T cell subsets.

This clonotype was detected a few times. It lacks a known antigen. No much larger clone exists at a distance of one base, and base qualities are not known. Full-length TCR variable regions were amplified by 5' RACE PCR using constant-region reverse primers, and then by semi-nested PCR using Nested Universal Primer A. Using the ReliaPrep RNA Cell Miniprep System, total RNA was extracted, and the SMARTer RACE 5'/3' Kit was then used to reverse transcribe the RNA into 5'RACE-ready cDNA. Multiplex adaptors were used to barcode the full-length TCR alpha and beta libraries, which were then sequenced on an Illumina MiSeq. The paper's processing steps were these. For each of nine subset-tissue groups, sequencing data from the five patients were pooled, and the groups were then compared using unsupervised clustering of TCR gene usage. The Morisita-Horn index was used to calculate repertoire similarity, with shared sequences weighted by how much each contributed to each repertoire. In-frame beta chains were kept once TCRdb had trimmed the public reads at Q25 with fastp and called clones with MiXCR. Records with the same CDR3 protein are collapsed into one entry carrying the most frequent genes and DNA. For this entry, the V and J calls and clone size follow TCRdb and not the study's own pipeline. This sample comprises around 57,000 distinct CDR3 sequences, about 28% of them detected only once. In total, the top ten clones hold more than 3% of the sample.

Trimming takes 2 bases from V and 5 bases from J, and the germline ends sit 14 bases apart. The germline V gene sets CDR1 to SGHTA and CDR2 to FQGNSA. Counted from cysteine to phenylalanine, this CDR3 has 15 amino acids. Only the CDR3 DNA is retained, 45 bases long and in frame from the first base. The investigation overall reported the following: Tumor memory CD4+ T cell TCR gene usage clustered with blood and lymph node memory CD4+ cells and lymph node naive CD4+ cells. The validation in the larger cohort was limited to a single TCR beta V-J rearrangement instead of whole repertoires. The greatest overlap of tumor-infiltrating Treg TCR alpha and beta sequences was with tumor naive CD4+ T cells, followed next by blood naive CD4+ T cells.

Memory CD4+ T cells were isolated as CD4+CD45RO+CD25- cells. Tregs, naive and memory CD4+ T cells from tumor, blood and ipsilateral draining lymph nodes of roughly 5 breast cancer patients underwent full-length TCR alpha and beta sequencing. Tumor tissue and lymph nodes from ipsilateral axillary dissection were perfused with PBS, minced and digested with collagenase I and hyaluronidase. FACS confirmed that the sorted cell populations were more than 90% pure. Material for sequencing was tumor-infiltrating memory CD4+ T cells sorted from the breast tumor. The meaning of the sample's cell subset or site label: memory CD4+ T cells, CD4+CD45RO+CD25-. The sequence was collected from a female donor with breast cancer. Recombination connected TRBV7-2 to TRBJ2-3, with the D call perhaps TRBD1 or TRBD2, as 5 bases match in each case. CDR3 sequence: CASSLSGTWGDTQYF. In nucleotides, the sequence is TGTGCCAGCAGCTTATCGGGGACCTGGGGAGATACGCAGTATTTT.